The 26 T cell receptor beta chains given below trace back to one sample, sequenced in a study of control samples from healthy donors and cancer patients. Method: immunoSEQ multiplex PCR; TCRdb's copy keeps in-frame clones and lacks some. The sample carries some 130,000 clones, about 95% recorded once. Sequences were obtained from blood. All receptors derive from a man aged 25-45 years in good health.

In DNA, the CDR3 is TGTGCCAGTATCTCCCAGGGTGCTATGAACACTGAAGCTTTCTTT. Its protein product is CASISQGAMNTEAFF. J is TRBJ1-1 and V is TRBV19, with D perhaps TRBD1 (5 bases). Germline CDR1 and CDR2: LNHDA and SQIVND (reference sequence). This CDR3 is 15 amino acids long. V was shortened by 7 bases and J by 0 bases, with 15 bases between the two germline ends.

V and J are TRBV28 and TRBJ1-1; 12 nucleotides align to TRBD1. The V gene's germline CDR1 is MDHEN and CDR2 SYDVKM. V trimming: 0 bases; J trimming: 9 bases; junction bases outside the gene matches: 5. CDR3 length equals 15 residues. DNA for the CDR3: TGTGCCAGCAGTTTATGGGGACAGGGGGCCCGCCAAGCTTTCTTT. Amino acids: CASSLWGQGARQAFF.

In nucleotides, the CDR3 is TGTGCCAGCACCCCTACAAGGACTAGCGGGACCTTGTACCAAGAGACCCAGTACTTC. The encoded protein is CASTPTRTSGTLYQETQYF. The chain couples TRBV21-1 to TRBJ2-5; TRBD2 reflects the table's D call only, with no check against the DNA. TRBV21-1 is a pseudogene locus. The CDR3 runs to 19 residues.

On this clone itself: One junction end disagrees with the germline gene, perhaps due to a read error. V usage is TRBV5-8 and J usage is TRBJ2-7, with a possible D match to TRBD1 (5 bases). The germline V gene encodes CDR1 SGHTS and CDR2 YDEGEE. CDR3 length: 15 amino acids. Here the CDR3 reads CAGSLEPGYTYEQYF. CDR3 coding DNA: TGTGCCGGCAGCTTGGAGCCAGGGTATACCTACGAGCAGTACTTC.

This chain links TRBV11-2 with TRBJ2-2; TRBD2 is a possible D gene (5 bases). The germline gives CDR1 SGHAT, CDR2 FQNNGV. The CDR3 covers 16 residues. Deletions cut 4 bases from V and 4 bases from J, with 16 bases between. In DNA, the CDR3 is TGTGCCAGCAGCTCCCACGCTACCCGGGGCACCGGGGAGCTGTTTTTT. Translating gives CASSSHATRGTGELFF.

The chain couples TRBV25-1 to TRBJ1-2, with a weak D call TRBD1 (6 bases). Germline values: CDR1 MGHDK, CDR2 SYGVNS. V lost 3 bases, J lost 6 bases, and 17 bases lay in between. This CDR3 comprises 15 residues. This CDR3 reads CASSEGAAPRNGYTF. CDR3 bases: TGTGCCAGCAGTGAGGGGGCGGCTCCTAGGAATGGCTACACCTTC.

V usage is TRBV30 and J usage is TRBJ2-5; D could derive from TRBD1 or TRBD2 (5 bases each). V was clipped by 1 base and J by 9 bases, with 12 bases between them. The CDR3 is 12 residues long. CDR1 GTSNPN and CDR2 SVGIG come from the germline V gene (reference sequence). This CDR3 is CAWSDTQGAQYF. DNA of the CDR3: TGTGCCTGGAGTGACACTCAGGGAGCCCAGTACTTC.

This chain links TRBV6-2 or TRBV6-3 with TRBJ1-1; 10 bases fit TRBD1. This CDR3 is 14 amino acids long. Losses at the gene ends were 2 bases for V and 6 bases for J; bases not matched to a gene: 3. Looked up from germline, CDR1 is MNHEY and CDR2 is SVGEGT. The CDR3 loop is CASSYDRGQAEAFF. Written as DNA, the CDR3 is TGTGCCAGCAGTTACGACAGGGGGCAGGCTGAAGCTTTCTTT.

This clone was counted a single time. The chain is built from TRBV2 and TRBJ1-1; D not certain. CDR1 is SNHLY, CDR2 FYNNEI, per germline. Trimming removed 8 bases from V and 0 bases from J, with 10 bases in between. The CDR3 is made up of 13 amino acids. The CDR3, as DNA: TGTGCCAGCGGGCGACTGATGAACACTGAAGCTTTCTTT. Its protein is CASGRLMNTEAFF.

The V and J genes are TRBV5-6 and TRBJ1-3; 9 nucleotides match TRBD1. The CDR3 extends over 16 amino acids. V shed 4 bases, J shed 2 bases, and the junction held 7 bases outside the gene matches. The germline V gene encodes CDR1 SGHDT and CDR2 YYEEEE. The CDR3 spells CASSRTQGAAGNTIYF. Written as DNA, the CDR3 is TGTGCCAGCAGCAGGACACAGGGGGCTGCTGGAAACACCATATATTTT.

The chain joins TRBV3-1 (or the pseudogene TRBV3-2) to TRBJ1-4, with 10 positions matching TRBD1. This CDR3 comprises 18 residues. The V and J ends lost 3 bases and 6 bases, in that order; junction bases with no gene match: 13. Per the germline V gene, CDR1 is LGHDT and CDR2 is YNNKEL (reference sequence). The CDR3 region is CASSQSGTGDRLYEKLFF. The CDR3 DNA is TGTGCCAGCAGCCAGTCCGGGACAGGGGATAGGTTGTATGAAAAACTGTTTTTT.

The chain is built from TRBV5-5 and TRBJ2-4; D is perhaps TRBD1 or TRBD2 (5 bases each). This CDR3 has 13 residues. V lost 0 bases, J lost 4 bases, and 5 bases lay in between. Germline V gene sequence: CDR1 SGHKS, CDR2 YYEKEE (reference sequence). The CDR3 loop reads CASSLGGKNIQYF. In nucleotides, the CDR3 is TGTGCCAGCAGCTTGGGGGGGAAAAACATTCAGTACTTC.

The chain has TRBV19 and TRBJ2-7, with a weak D call TRBD1 (6 bases). This CDR3 comprises 14 residues. CDR1 is LNHDA, CDR2 SQIVND, per germline (reference sequence). The germline V and J ends were trimmed by 2 bases and 1 base, with 9 bases remaining between them. CDR3 DNA sequence: TGTGCCAGTAGTATATCCGGACAGTCCTACGAGCAGTACTTC. Translated: CASSISGQSYEQYF. Full variable domain (rest looked up from reference TRBV19 and TRBJ2-7): DGGITQSPKYLFRKEGQNVTLSCEQNLNHDAMYWYRQDPGQGLRLIYYSQIVNDFQKGDIAEGYSVSREKKESFPLTVTSAQKNPTAFYLCASSISGQSYEQYFGPGTRLTVT.

The chain is built from TRBV24-1 and TRBJ1-2; possible D gene TRBD1, 6 bases. V was cut by 3 bases and J by 1 base, with 17 bases left in between. There are 17 residues in the CDR3. Germline CDR1 reads KGHDR; CDR2 reads SFDVKD. The CDR3 DNA sequence: TGTGCCACCAGTGATCCGGGACACCAGGAGCTTAACTATGGCTACACCTTC. Translated, it gives CATSDPGHQELNYGYTF.

This clone appeared once. The chain carries TRBV7-2 and TRBJ2-3; 9 nucleotides line up with TRBD2. Unmatched junction bases numbered 0, after V lost 1 base and J lost 1 base. This CDR3 comprises 15 residues. The germline V gene encodes CDR1 SGHTA and CDR2 FQGNSA. CDR3 amino acids: CASSLVAGGTDTQYF. DNA of the CDR3: TGTGCCAGCAGCTTAGTAGCGGGGGGCACAGATACGCAGTATTTT.

V usage is TRBV19 and J usage is TRBJ2-5; D is perhaps TRBD2 (6 bases). This CDR3 contains 14 residues. The V end lost 10 bases, the J end lost 5 bases, and 20 bases lay between the germline ends. Germline lookup yields CDR1 LNHDA and CDR2 SQIVND (reference sequence). The CDR3 loop reads CAMTRDSEGETQYF. The CDR3 region has the DNA TGTGCCATGACCCGGGACTCCGAGGGGGAGACCCAGTACTTC.

The rearrangement joins TRBV6-2 or TRBV6-3 to TRBJ2-5, with D perhaps being TRBD1 or TRBD2 (5 bases each). CDR3 length: 14 amino acids. Germline V gene lookup returns CDR1 MNHEY and CDR2 SVGEGT. The germline V and J ends were trimmed by 1 base and 4 bases, with 10 bases remaining between them. CDR3 amino acids: CASSYFYGAETQYF. CDR3 bases: TGTGCCAGCAGTTACTTTTACGGGGCAGAGACCCAGTACTTC.

The chain is built from TRBV11-2 and TRBJ2-5, with TRBD2 matching over 9 bases. Trimming took 2 bases from V and 2 from J; bases not matched to a gene: 3. Germline V CDR1 and CDR2: SGHAT, FQNNGV. The CDR3 covers 15 residues. The DNA of the CDR3 is TGTGCCAGCAGCTTAAGCCTAGCGGGGCAAGAGACCCAGTACTTC. Its translation: CASSLSLAGQETQYF.

V usage is TRBV7-2 and J usage is TRBJ2-5; D gene uncertain. Germline V CDR1 and CDR2: SGHTA, FQGNSA. The CDR3 covers 14 residues. Trimming cost V 1 base and J 4 bases, with 10 bases left between them. The CDR3 protein is CASSLDGRPETQYF. CDR3 nucleotides: TGTGCCAGCAGCTTAGACGGCCGCCCAGAGACCCAGTACTTC.

The genes are TRBV28 and TRBJ1-2, with unresolved D. CDR3 size: 13 residues. Trimming pared 5 bases from V and 1 base from J, leaving 8 bases between. Germline CDR1 MDHEN, CDR2 SYDVKM. The CDR3 nucleotides read TGTGCCAGCAGTGTAGCAAGTAACTATGGCTACACCTTC. Translation: CASSVASNYGYTF.

The chain uses TRBV5-1 and TRBJ2-1; TRBD2 might be the D (6 bases). CDR3 length: 15 residues. The ends were cut back, 4 bases at V and 0 bases at J, with 11 bases in the middle. CDR1 is SGHRS and CDR2 is YFSETQ in the germline V gene. The CDR3 DNA reads as TGCGCCAGCAGCCCAACTAGCTCCTCCTACAATGAGCAGTTCTTC. The encoded protein is CASSPTSSSYNEQFF.

The gene calls are TRBV20-1 and TRBJ2-1; D unresolved. V dropped 3 bases and J dropped 3 bases, with 12 bases sitting between them. Germline CDR1 DFQATT, CDR2 SNEGSKA (reference sequence). The CDR3 sequence is 14 residues long. The CDR3 here is CSASKWANYNEQFF. CDR3 in DNA: TGCAGTGCTAGTAAGTGGGCTAACTACAATGAGCAGTTCTTC.

This chain connects TRBV6-5 to TRBJ2-7, with no clear D. The CDR3 is 15 amino acids. CDR1 and CDR2 from the germline V gene are MNHEY and SVGAGI. Trimming left V 0 bases short and J 0 bases short, with 9 bases between. CDR3 residues: CASSYSIRFSYEQYF. CDR3 DNA: TGTGCCAGCAGTTACTCGATCCGGTTCTCCTACGAGCAGTACTTC.

This clone was observed once. This chain uses TRBV12-5 with TRBJ1-5, with D uncertain. CDR1 and CDR2 from the germline V gene are LGHNT and FRNRAP. V was clipped by 4 bases and J by 0 bases, with 7 bases between them. The CDR3 spans 14 residues. The CDR3 sequence is CASGSDYSNQPQHF. The CDR3 DNA sequence: TGTGCTAGTGGTTCCGATTATAGCAATCAGCCCCAGCATTTT. The full variable domain, with the rest looked up from reference TRBV12-5 and TRBJ1-5, is DARVTQTPRHKVTEMGQEVTMRCQPILGHNTVFWYRQTMMQGLELLAYFRNRAPLDDSGMPKDRFSAEMPDATLATLKIQPSEPRDSAVYFCASGSDYSNQPQHFGDGTRLSIL.

The V and J genes are TRBV7-2 and TRBJ1-3; TRBD1 might be the D (5 bases). From germline, CDR1 is SGHTA and CDR2 FQGNSA. The CDR3 extends over 15 amino acids. V was clipped by 5 bases and J by 4 bases, with 15 bases between them. Written as DNA, the CDR3 is TGTGCCAGCAGCCTACGGACAAGGGAAGGAAACACCATATATTTT. This codes for CASSLRTREGNTIYF.

The genes are TRBV1 and TRBJ2-7; the tabulated D call, TRBD2, remains unverified against the DNA. TRBV1 counts as a pseudogene. This CDR3 comprises 17 residues. The CDR3 region has the DNA TGCACCAGCAGCCACCCCCCCGCGGGAGCCCGGACCTACGAGCAGTACTTC. Its translation is CTSSHPPAGARTYEQYF.